This is a list of T cell receptor beta chains from one sample in a study of shared clonotypes between healthy human individuals. Sequencing used immunoSEQ multiplex PCR; TCRdb keeps in-frame clones, though not all of them. The sample has approximately 940,000 clones, 60% to 85% seen once. Sequenced sample: memory CD4+ T cells sorted from blood. The source of these receptors is a man aged 18 to 29 in good health. Both conserved end residues are part of each CDR3. The order of the fields is V gene, D gene, J gene, clone size, CDR3 protein, CDR3 DNA. D genes are given only for firm matches. Clone sizes are given selectively: once, few, many, or a class where the clone is expanded.

>TRBV4-1|-|TRBJ2-7|-
CASSQTAQGGGNEQYF
TGCGCCAGCAGTCAGACCGCGCAGGGAGGAGGCAACGAGCAGTACTTC
>TRBV7-3|-|TRBJ2-5|-
CASSLTQGGAQYF
TGTGCCAGCAGCTTAACGCAAGGGGGGGCCCAGTACTTC
>TRBV5-6|-|TRBJ2-5|-
CASSPRQGGQTQYF
TGTGCCAGCAGCCCTCGACAGGGAGGGCAGACCCAGTACTTC
>TRBV30|-|TRBJ2-1|-
CAWSVWGGEQFF
TGTGCCTGGAGTGTCTGGGGAGGCGAGCAGTTCTTC
>TRBV7-9|TRBD1|TRBJ1-1|many
CASRDRGRNTEAFF
TGTGCCAGCAGGGACAGGGGCAGGAACACTGAAGCTTTCTTT
>TRBV11-3|TRBD2|TRBJ2-3|once
CASSLTSGSDTQYF
TGTGCCAGCAGCTTGACTAGCGGATCAGATACGCAGTATTTT
>TRBV18|-|TRBJ2-1|-
CASSPWRADYNEQFF
TGTGCCAGCTCACCCTGGCGGGCGGACTACAATGAGCAGTTCTTC
>TRBV9|TRBD2|TRBJ2-1|-
CASSVGPAGNYNEQFF
TGTGCCAGCAGCGTAGGCCCAGCGGGGAACTACAATGAGCAGTTCTTC
>TRBV5-8|-|TRBJ2-5|many
CASSTRQQETQYF
TGTGCCAGCAGCACTCGACAGCAAGAGACCCAGTACTTC
>TRBV5-1|-|TRBJ2-3|-
CASSLASGATFTDTQYF
TGCGCCAGCAGCTTGGCCTCGGGCGCAACCTTCACAGATACGCAGTATTTT
>TRBV28|TRBD1|TRBJ2-7|-
CASSSRDRAPYEQYF
TGTGCCAGCAGTTCCCGGGACAGGGCACCTTACGAGCAGTACTTC
>TRBV28|-|TRBJ1-5|-
CATSYSNQPQHF
TGTGCCACCTCTTATAGCAATCAGCCCCAGCATTTT
>TRBV5-6|-|TRBJ2-2|-
CASRPRTGELFF
TGTGCCAGCAGGCCCCGGACCGGGGAGCTGTTTTTT
>TRBV19|TRBD2|TRBJ2-3|-
CASSMSGVRDGADTQYF
TGTGCCAGTAGTATGAGCGGGGTGAGGGATGGCGCAGATACGCAGTATTTT
>TRBV10-3|-|TRBJ2-7|-
CAIRRAAGEQYF
TGTGCCATCAGGCGAGCGGCAGGCGAGCAGTACTTC
>TRBV11-3|-|TRBJ1-1|few
CASSLEGTTEAFF
TGTGCCAGCAGCTTGGAGGGTACCACTGAAGCTTTCTTT
>TRBV18|TRBD1|TRBJ2-7|-
CASSPKQGALYEQYF
TGTGCCAGCTCGCCGAAACAGGGGGCCCTCTACGAGCAGTACTTC
>TRBV6-5|-|TRBJ2-7|-
CASRTTGGSSYEQYF
TGTGCCAGCAGAACCACCGGGGGAAGCTCCTACGAGCAGTACTTC
>TRBV11-2|TRBD1|TRBJ2-7|-
CASSSYRRDRGHNEQYF
TGTGCCAGCAGCTCGTACCGGAGGGACAGGGGGCATAACGAGCAGTACTTC
>TRBV10-3|-|TRBJ1-2|few
CAISSGQGLVGYGYTF
TGTGCCATCTCTTCGGGGCAAGGTTTGGTCGGCTATGGCTACACCTTC
>TRBV7-2|TRBD2|TRBJ2-1|few
CASSAARDYYNEQFF
TGTGCCAGCAGCGCCGCTAGGGACTACTACAATGAGCAGTTCTTC
>TRBV28|TRBD1|TRBJ1-4|-
CASSLRQGDEKLFF
TGTGCCAGCAGTTTGCGACAGGGGGACGAAAAACTGTTTTTT
>TRBV7-2|-|TRBJ2-7|-
CASSLSGTFSYEQYF
TGTGCCAGCAGCTTATCTGGGACATTTTCCTACGAGCAGTACTTC
>TRBV20-1|-|TRBJ1-1|once
CSARLSREAFF
TGCAGTGCTAGACTTAGCCGGGAAGCTTTCTTT
>TRBV28|-|TRBJ1-2|-
CASSLGVGGLYGYTF
TGTGCCAGCAGTTTGGGGGTGGGCGGGCTATATGGCTACACCTTC